The rows below give T cell receptor beta chains drawn from one sample of a study of T cells of healthy individuals. Each CDR3 protein is one row after TCRdb ran MiXCR on the 5' RACE reads. The table shows around 63,000 distinct CDR3 sequences, with around 15% occurring only once. Source of these receptors: a human donor in good health. Each CDR3 is given with its conserved first and last residue. A D gene is named only where the DNA matches it firmly. For some rows the clone size is stated as once, few or many, or as a class when expanded; others skip it.

j_gene: TRBJ2-2
d_gene: .
v_gene: TRBV5-1
abundance: few
CDR3nt: TGCGCCAGCAGCCCGGGACTCAACACCGGGGAGCTGTTTTTT
CDR3aa: CASSPGLNTGELFF

j_gene: TRBJ1-3
d_gene: TRBD1
v_gene: TRBV20-1
abundance: many
CDR3nt: TGCAGTGCTAGCGCCCGACAGGGGTTCTCTGGAAACACCATATATTTT
CDR3aa: CSASARQGFSGNTIYF

j_gene: TRBJ1-5
d_gene: .
v_gene: TRBV15
abundance: few
CDR3nt: TGTGCCACCAGCCTCGACAGGTATAGCAATCAGCCCCAGCATTTT
CDR3aa: CATSLDRYSNQPQHF

j_gene: TRBJ2-1
d_gene: .
v_gene: TRBV7-9
abundance: many
CDR3nt: TGTGCCAGCAGCTTTAGCATGCCCGCTGAGCAGTTCTTC
CDR3aa: CASSFSMPAEQFF

j_gene: TRBJ1-2
d_gene: .
v_gene: TRBV7-9
abundance: few
CDR3nt: TGTGCCAGCAGCTTCGGTGGCGGCTACACCTTC
CDR3aa: CASSFGGGYTF

j_gene: TRBJ2-5
d_gene: .
v_gene: TRBV7-9
abundance: .
CDR3nt: TGTGCCAGCAGCTCTACAAGACAAGCGAGGGAACAAGAGACCCAGTACTTC
CDR3aa: CASSSTRQAREQETQYF

j_gene: TRBJ2-1
d_gene: TRBD2
v_gene: TRBV29-1
abundance: many
CDR3nt: TGCAGCGTTAGGACTAGCGGGAGCCCGGGAGTCAATGAGCAGTTCTTC
CDR3aa: CSVRTSGSPGVNEQFF

j_gene: TRBJ2-1
d_gene: TRBD2
v_gene: TRBV9
abundance: .
CDR3nt: TGTGCCAGCAGCGTAGCGGCGGGAGGGTACAATGAGCAGTTCTTC
CDR3aa: CASSVAAGGYNEQFF

j_gene: TRBJ2-1
d_gene: .
v_gene: TRBV7-9
abundance: many
CDR3nt: TGTGCCAGCAGCTTAGGTGGCTCCTACAATGAGCAGTTCTTC
CDR3aa: CASSLGGSYNEQFF

j_gene: TRBJ1-1
d_gene: TRBD1
v_gene: TRBV12-3/TRBV12-4
abundance: many
CDR3nt: TGTGCCAGCAGGGTCAACAGGGGGAACACTGAAGCTTTCTTT
CDR3aa: CASRVNRGNTEAFF

j_gene: TRBJ2-5
d_gene: TRBD2
v_gene: TRBV6-4
abundance: many
CDR3nt: TGTGCCAGCAGTGACGTAGCGGGAGGGCAAGAGACCCAGTACTTC
CDR3aa: CASSDVAGGQETQYF

j_gene: TRBJ2-5
d_gene: TRBD1
v_gene: TRBV6-1
abundance: many
CDR3nt: TGTGCCAGCAGTGAATTCGCGGGACAGGGTGAGACCCAGTACTTC
CDR3aa: CASSEFAGQGETQYF

j_gene: TRBJ2-5
d_gene: .
v_gene: TRBV7-6
abundance: many
CDR3nt: TGTGCCAGCAGCTTAGAGGACAGCGAAGAGACCCAGTACTTC
CDR3aa: CASSLEDSEETQYF

j_gene: TRBJ2-4
d_gene: .
v_gene: TRBV15
abundance: few
CDR3nt: TGTGCCACCAGCAGAGATTACGCGGGAAACAAAAACATTCAGTACTTC
CDR3aa: CATSRDYAGNKNIQYF

j_gene: TRBJ2-7
d_gene: .
v_gene: TRBV5-1
abundance: few
CDR3nt: TGCGCCAGCAGCTCGGGACTTTTAAGGAACGAGCAGTACTTC
CDR3aa: CASSSGLLRNEQYF

j_gene: TRBJ2-7
d_gene: TRBD1
v_gene: TRBV28
abundance: few
CDR3nt: TGTGCCAGCAGTTTCTACCCCGGGACAGGGGCCTACGAGCAGTACTTC
CDR3aa: CASSFYPGTGAYEQYF

j_gene: TRBJ1-2
d_gene: .
v_gene: TRBV28
abundance: few
CDR3nt: TGTGCCAGCAGTTGGGGGGGGTTTGGCTACACCTTC
CDR3aa: CASSWGGFGYTF

j_gene: TRBJ2-7
d_gene: .
v_gene: TRBV18
abundance: .
CDR3nt: TGTGCCAGCTCACCGGCAGCCGTCCGGGCCGAGCAGTACTTC
CDR3aa: CASSPAAVRAEQYF

j_gene: TRBJ2-5
d_gene: TRBD2
v_gene: TRBV20-1
abundance: many
CDR3nt: TGCAGTGCTAGACGGGTAGCGGGGAGTGATGAGACCCAGTACTTC
CDR3aa: CSARRVAGSDETQYF

j_gene: TRBJ2-5
d_gene: .
v_gene: TRBV11-2
abundance: many
CDR3nt: TGTGCCAGCAGCTCACCGGAAGGAGCTGGGGAGACCCAGTACTTC
CDR3aa: CASSSPEGAGETQYF

j_gene: TRBJ1-5
d_gene: TRBD1
v_gene: TRBV12-3/TRBV12-4
abundance: many
CDR3nt: TGTGCCAGCACCAGACAGGGGCTTCAGCCCCAGCATTTT
CDR3aa: CASTRQGLQPQHF

j_gene: TRBJ2-5
d_gene: TRBD2
v_gene: TRBV10-3
abundance: few
CDR3nt: TGTGCCATCAGTGAGTCTAACGGGGGGAGACAAGAGACCCAGTACTTC
CDR3aa: CAISESNGGRQETQYF

j_gene: TRBJ2-3
d_gene: .
v_gene: TRBV29-1
abundance: many
CDR3nt: TGCAGCGCAAGAAGGGCCTACACAGATACGCAGTATTTT
CDR3aa: CSARRAYTDTQYF

j_gene: TRBJ2-5
d_gene: .
v_gene: TRBV10-2
abundance: many
CDR3nt: TGCGCCAGCAGTGTACCAGGGATGGAGACCCAGTACTTC
CDR3aa: CASSVPGMETQYF

j_gene: TRBJ1-6
d_gene: .
v_gene: TRBV7-2
abundance: .
CDR3nt: TGTGCCAGCAGCTGGAGGGGAAGAGGAGGGAATTCACCCCTCCACTTT
CDR3aa: CASSWRGRGGNSPLHF

j_gene: TRBJ2-3
d_gene: TRBD2
v_gene: TRBV20-1
abundance: many
CDR3nt: TGCAGTGCTAGCCGGACTAGCGGGGGGGCACAGACGCAGTATTTT
CDR3aa: CSASRTSGGAQTQYF

j_gene: TRBJ1-1
d_gene: TRBD1
v_gene: TRBV7-6
abundance: many
CDR3nt: TGTGCCAGCAGCCTACTAGGGACAGGGGAGGCTTTCTTT
CDR3aa: CASSLLGTGEAFF

j_gene: TRBJ1-6
d_gene: TRBD1
v_gene: TRBV7-9
abundance: many
CDR3nt: TGTGCCAGCAGCTCTGGGGACAGGGTGGGCAGTTCACCCCTCCACTTT
CDR3aa: CASSSGDRVGSSPLHF

j_gene: TRBJ2-3
d_gene: .
v_gene: TRBV28
abundance: few
CDR3nt: TGTGCCAGCAGTTTATTTGGGGGTACGCAGTATTTT
CDR3aa: CASSLFGGTQYF

j_gene: TRBJ2-1
d_gene: .
v_gene: TRBV18
abundance: many
CDR3nt: TGTGCCAGCTCACCATGGAACAATGAGCAGTTCTTC
CDR3aa: CASSPWNNEQFF

j_gene: TRBJ2-7
d_gene: .
v_gene: TRBV5-5
abundance: few
CDR3nt: TGTGCCAGCAGCTTGGCGGGGGACAGCCTGAATAAGCAGTACTTC
CDR3aa: CASSLAGDSLNKQYF

j_gene: TRBJ1-1
d_gene: TRBD1
v_gene: TRBV9
abundance: few
CDR3nt: TGTGCCAGCAGCTTGACAGGGGGTTACACTGAAGCTTTCTTT
CDR3aa: CASSLTGGYTEAFF

j_gene: TRBJ1-4
d_gene: .
v_gene: TRBV27
abundance: many
CDR3nt: TGTGCCAGCAGAGTTTGGGGGGGTAAGGGTGAAAAACTGTTTTTT
CDR3aa: CASRVWGGKGEKLFF

j_gene: TRBJ2-7
d_gene: TRBD2
v_gene: TRBV5-4
abundance: few
CDR3nt: TGTGCCAGCAGCCCCGCGGGGGGGGCCTACGAGCAGTACTTC
CDR3aa: CASSPAGGAYEQYF

j_gene: TRBJ2-1
d_gene: TRBD2
v_gene: TRBV12-3/TRBV12-4
abundance: many
CDR3nt: TGTGCCAGCAGTTTGAAGGCAGGGTGGCTAGCGGACCCCCGGGAGCAGTTCTTC
CDR3aa: CASSLKAGWLADPREQFF

j_gene: TRBJ2-7
d_gene: .
v_gene: TRBV30
abundance: many
CDR3nt: TGTGCCTGGTCCTCTGCCCACGAGCAGTACTTC
CDR3aa: CAWSSAHEQYF

j_gene: TRBJ1-2
d_gene: .
v_gene: TRBV28
abundance: .
CDR3nt: TGTGCCAGCAGTTCCAGTTCCTATGGCTACACCTTC
CDR3aa: CASSSSSYGYTF

j_gene: TRBJ2-3
d_gene: .
v_gene: TRBV6-1
abundance: few
CDR3nt: TGTGCCAGCAGCGCACTGTATACAGGGATATCGGATACGCAGTATTTT
CDR3aa: CASSALYTGISDTQYF

j_gene: TRBJ2-7
d_gene: TRBD1
v_gene: TRBV12-3/TRBV12-4
abundance: many
CDR3nt: TGTGCCAGCAGCTCTTACCGGGACAGGGACGACGAGCAGTACTTC
CDR3aa: CASSSYRDRDDEQYF

j_gene: TRBJ1-5
d_gene: .
v_gene: TRBV27
abundance: .
CDR3nt: TGTGCCAGCAGTTTACTCCCCAATCAGCCCCAGCATTTT
CDR3aa: CASSLLPNQPQHF

j_gene: TRBJ2-3
d_gene: TRBD1
v_gene: TRBV29-1
abundance: many
CDR3nt: TGCAGCGTTGACGGTGCGACAGGGGTCCCTCCCGGTACGCAGTATTTT
CDR3aa: CSVDGATGVPPGTQYF

j_gene: TRBJ2-7
d_gene: TRBD1
v_gene: TRBV28
abundance: few
CDR3nt: TGTGCCAGCACCCAGGGGGCCCGGGACGAGCAGTACTTC
CDR3aa: CASTQGARDEQYF

j_gene: TRBJ1-2
d_gene: TRBD1
v_gene: TRBV12-3/TRBV12-4
abundance: many
CDR3nt: TGTGCCAGCAGCCCGACAGGGGGAAGAGGCTACACCTTC
CDR3aa: CASSPTGGRGYTF

j_gene: TRBJ1-1
d_gene: .
v_gene: TRBV10-1
abundance: many
CDR3nt: TGCGCCAGCAGTGAATCCGGCACTGAAGCTTTCTTT
CDR3aa: CASSESGTEAFF

j_gene: TRBJ2-2
d_gene: TRBD2
v_gene: TRBV4-2
abundance: many
CDR3nt: TGTGCCAGCAGCCAAGGACTAGCGGGAATCTCCGGGGAGCTGTTTTTT
CDR3aa: CASSQGLAGISGELFF

j_gene: TRBJ2-1
d_gene: .
v_gene: TRBV11-3
abundance: .
CDR3nt: TGTGCCAGCAGCCTCCATGGAGAGCAGTTCTTC
CDR3aa: CASSLHGEQFF

j_gene: TRBJ1-5
d_gene: .
v_gene: TRBV27
abundance: few
CDR3nt: TGTGCCAGCAGTCCAGGCCAGGGTAACTATCAGCCCCAGCATTTT
CDR3aa: CASSPGQGNYQPQHF

j_gene: TRBJ2-7
d_gene: TRBD1
v_gene: TRBV28
abundance: .
CDR3nt: TGTGCCAGCAGATCTCAGGGGGCTTCCTACGAGCAGTACTTC
CDR3aa: CASRSQGASYEQYF

j_gene: TRBJ1-2
d_gene: .
v_gene: TRBV7-9
abundance: .
CDR3nt: TGTGCCAGCACCCTAACCAACTATGGCTACACCTTC
CDR3aa: CASTLTNYGYTF

j_gene: TRBJ2-1
d_gene: .
v_gene: TRBV7-8
abundance: .
CDR3nt: TGTGCCAGCAGCTTAGGGAGAGTCTCCTACAATGAGCAGTTCTTC
CDR3aa: CASSLGRVSYNEQFF

j_gene: TRBJ2-3
d_gene: .
v_gene: TRBV7-9
abundance: .
CDR3nt: TGTGCCAGCAGCCTCGATGGGGGGCCGAGGACAGATACGCAGTATTTT
CDR3aa: CASSLDGGPRTDTQYF

j_gene: TRBJ2-7
d_gene: .
v_gene: TRBV4-1
abundance: .
CDR3nt: TGCGCCAGCAGCCGCCGGGGCTCCTACGAGCAGTACTTC
CDR3aa: CASSRRGSYEQYF

j_gene: TRBJ2-3
d_gene: TRBD2
v_gene: TRBV5-5
abundance: many
CDR3nt: TGTGCCAGCAGGCTAAGCGGGGGGCGTTTCACAGATACGCAGTATTTT
CDR3aa: CASRLSGGRFTDTQYF

j_gene: TRBJ1-2
d_gene: .
v_gene: TRBV28
abundance: few
CDR3nt: TGTGCCAGTAAACCGATTGAAGCTAACTATGGCTACACCTTC
CDR3aa: CASKPIEANYGYTF

j_gene: TRBJ1-2
d_gene: .
v_gene: TRBV6-6
abundance: many
CDR3nt: TGTGCCAGCAGTCCCCGGGGCTATGGCTACACCTTC
CDR3aa: CASSPRGYGYTF

j_gene: TRBJ2-7
d_gene: .
v_gene: TRBV23-1
abundance: many
CDR3nt: TGCGCCAGCAGTCAATCAGTACAATTTCCCTACGAGCAGTACTTC
CDR3aa: CASSQSVQFPYEQYF

j_gene: TRBJ2-5
d_gene: TRBD2
v_gene: TRBV25-1
abundance: many
CDR3nt: TGTGCCAGCTCTACGCCAAGCGGGGGGCCGGGGGAGACCCAGTACTTC
CDR3aa: CASSTPSGGPGETQYF